The clone carrying this TCR beta chain was detected many times. Its antigen is undetermined. This sample was included in a study of early T cells in non-severe SARS-CoV-2 infection. Study summary: Unpaired chains resulted from sequencing bulk RNA of unsorted whole blood.

TCRdb re-called the 5' RACE reads through MiXCR, storing one row per CDR3 protein. The table lists 43,000 or so distinct CDR3 sequences, 4% of them singletons. Overall study findings and caveats: Anti-spike CD8 responses were favored in VDJdb matching, and private and CD4 specificities were missed.

Sample: whole blood. The clonotype was recovered from an adult who was a healthcare worker with PCR-confirmed SARS-CoV-2 infection or an uninfected control (not recorded which).

The CDR3 DNA follows: TGCGCCAGCAGCCTGAACTCAGGGGTGGTTAATGAAAAACTGTTTTTT. Amino acids: CASSLNSGVVNEKLFF. The V and J genes are TRBV5-1 and TRBJ1-4; D perhaps matches TRBD1 (6 bases). Germline-derived CDR1 and CDR2 are SGHRS and YFSETQ. The CDR3 consists of 16 residues. Trimming stripped 4 bases from V and 4 bases from J, with 17 bases between.